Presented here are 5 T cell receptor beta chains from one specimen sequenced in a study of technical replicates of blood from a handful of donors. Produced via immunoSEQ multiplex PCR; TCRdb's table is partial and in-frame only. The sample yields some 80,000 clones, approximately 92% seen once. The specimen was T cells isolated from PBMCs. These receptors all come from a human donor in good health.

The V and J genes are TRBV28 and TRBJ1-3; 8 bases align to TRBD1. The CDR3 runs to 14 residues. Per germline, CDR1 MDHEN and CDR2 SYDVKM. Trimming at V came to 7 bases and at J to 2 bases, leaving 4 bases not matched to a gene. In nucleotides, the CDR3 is TGTGCCAGCACCTCGACAGGGGCTGGAAACACCATATATTTT. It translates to CASTSTGAGNTIYF.

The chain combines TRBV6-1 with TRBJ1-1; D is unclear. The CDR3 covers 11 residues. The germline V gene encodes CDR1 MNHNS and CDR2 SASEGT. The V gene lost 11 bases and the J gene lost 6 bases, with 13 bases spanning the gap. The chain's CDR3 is CAELYGAEAFF. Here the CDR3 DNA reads TGTGCCGAACTTTACGGGGCTGAAGCTTTCTTT.

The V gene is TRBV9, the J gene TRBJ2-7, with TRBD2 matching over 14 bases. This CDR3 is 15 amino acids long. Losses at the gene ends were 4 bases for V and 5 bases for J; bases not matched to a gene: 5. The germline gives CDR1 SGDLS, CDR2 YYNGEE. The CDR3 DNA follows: TGTGCCAGCAGCACGGGACTAGCGGGAGCCCACGAGCAGTACTTC. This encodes CASSTGLAGAHEQYF.

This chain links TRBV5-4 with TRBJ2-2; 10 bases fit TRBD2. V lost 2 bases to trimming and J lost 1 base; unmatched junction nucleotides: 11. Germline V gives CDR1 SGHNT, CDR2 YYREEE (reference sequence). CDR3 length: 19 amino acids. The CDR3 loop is CASSLGPLVAGGNTGELFF. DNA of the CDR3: TGTGCCAGCAGCTTAGGCCCCCTGGTAGCGGGGGGGAACACCGGGGAGCTGTTTTTT.

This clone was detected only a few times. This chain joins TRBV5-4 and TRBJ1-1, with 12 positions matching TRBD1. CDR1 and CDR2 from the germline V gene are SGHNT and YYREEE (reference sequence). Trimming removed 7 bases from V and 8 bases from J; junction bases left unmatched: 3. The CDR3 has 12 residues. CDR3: CASGGQGAEAFF. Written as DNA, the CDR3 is TGTGCCAGCGGGGGACAGGGGGCCGAAGCTTTCTTT.